A selection of T cell receptor beta chains follows, all from one sample in a study of cytomegalovirus exposure and HLA in healthy donors. Sequencing was performed with immunoSEQ multiplex PCR; in TCRdb, only in-frame clones are kept and a portion is missing. The sample contains 75,000 to 90,000 clones, over 60% of which appear only once. Source material: PBMCs. All receptors derive from a middle-aged man in good health and CMV-seronegative. The CDR3 runs from the conserved cysteine through the conserved F or W. The D gene is left open where the match is weak. The size entry is marked missing in some rows and otherwise reads once, few, many or a size class.

TRBD2,TRBV2,-,TRBJ2-1,TGTGCCAGCAGTGATCAAGCGGGAGTGGGAAATGAGCAGTTCTTC,CASSDQAGVGNEQFF
TRBD1,TRBV2,-,TRBJ2-2,TGTGCCAGCAGCAGGACAGGGAACGCCGGGGAGCTGTTTTTT,CASSRTGNAGELFF
TRBD2,TRBV7-8,-,TRBJ2-1,TGTGCCAGCAGCTTAGGGATGACTAGCGGCAATGAGCAGTTCTTC,CASSLGMTSGNEQFF
TRBD1,TRBV30,-,TRBJ2-7,TGTGCCTGGAGTTACCATGGACAGGGCCCCTACGAGCAGTACTTC,CAWSYHGQGPYEQYF
-,TRBV11-2,-,TRBJ2-7,TGTGCCAGCAGCCAGATAACCCGTAGCGGCTACGAGCAGTACTTC,CASSQITRSGYEQYF
-,TRBV5-1,once,TRBJ1-2,TGCGCCAGCAGCTTGGGCGGGTCGTGGCCCCCGGATTATGGCTACACCTTC,CASSLGGSWPPDYGYTF
TRBD1,TRBV28,few,TRBJ2-1,TGTGCCAGCAGTTTATGGGGACAGGGAGCAGCCTACAATGAGCAGTTCTTC,CASSLWGQGAAYNEQFF
TRBD2,TRBV7-9,once,TRBJ2-1,TGTGCCAGCAGCTTTATGGGGACTAGCGGTTACAATGAGCAGTTCTTC,CASSFMGTSGYNEQFF
-,TRBV7-9,-,TRBJ2-7,TGTTCCAGCAACGCGGGCGGTGCCGAGCAGTACTTC,CSSNAGGAEQYF
-,TRBV19,-,TRBJ1-1,TGTGCCAGTAGTAACAGGGTGAACACTGAAGCTTTCTTT,CASSNRVNTEAFF
-,TRBV2,few,TRBJ2-7,TGTGCCAGCAGTGAACTTGCGTCGCAGTACTTC,CASSELASQYF
-,TRBV7-8,-,TRBJ2-1,TGTGCCAGCAGCTCACAGGGTATTGAGCAGTTCTTC,CASSSQGIEQFF
TRBD1,TRBV6-1,once,TRBJ1-2,TGTGCCAGCAGTGAATCAGGGGGCTATGGCTACACCTTC,CASSESGGYGYTF
-,TRBV7-9,-,TRBJ2-1,TGTGCCAGCAGCTTAACTAGGAATGAGCAGTTCTTC,CASSLTRNEQFF
TRBD1,TRBV6-1,-,TRBJ1-2,TGTGCCAGCAGACAGGGGTCTGGTGGCTACACCTTC,CASRQGSGGYTF
TRBD1,TRBV15,once,TRBJ2-7,TGTGCCACCAGCAGAGATCGGACAGGGGGAAGGAACGAGCAGTACTTC,CATSRDRTGGRNEQYF
-,TRBV6-6,-,TRBJ1-1,TGTGCCAGCAGTTACTCGGGGCAGTACACTGAAGCTTTCTTT,CASSYSGQYTEAFF
-,TRBV7-2,-,TRBJ2-1,TGTGCCAGCAGCCCCAGGCACTACAATGAGCAGTTCTTC,CASSPRHYNEQFF
TRBD1,TRBV5-1,-,TRBJ2-5,TGCGCCAGCAGCCCGGCGACAGGGGGAAGGGGAGGGACCCAGTACTTC,CASSPATGGRGGTQYF
-,TRBV27,-,TRBJ2-7,TGTGCCAGCAGTTTGACAGCCGCCTACGAGCAGTACTTC,CASSLTAAYEQYF
-,TRBV29-1,-,TRBJ2-5,TGCAGCGTTGGGTCCCCGACACTTCTTCAAGAGACCCAGTACTTC,CSVGSPTLLQETQYF
-,TRBV6-5,-,TRBJ1-1,TGTGCCAGCAATTACTCGTGGCAGGGCGAAGCTTTCTTT,CASNYSWQGEAFF
-,TRBV28,-,TRBJ2-3,TGTGCCAGCAGTTTAAGGCAGGGGAAGGGAGATACGCAGTATTTT,CASSLRQGKGDTQYF
TRBD2,TRBV30,-,TRBJ2-1,TGTGCCTGGAGTGACGGGACTAGCTTGGATGAGCAGTTCTTC,CAWSDGTSLDEQFF
-,TRBV5-1,-,TRBJ2-3,TGCGCCAGCAGCTTGGTACAGAGCACAGATACGCAGTATTTT,CASSLVQSTDTQYF
TRBD2,TRBV2,-,TRBJ2-1,TGTGCCAGCAGGGTAGCGGGAGACCAACGTGAGCAGTTCTTC,CASRVAGDQREQFF
TRBD2,TRBV7-6,-,TRBJ2-5,TGTGCCAGCAGCTTGACTAGCGGGAGGGCCACCCAGTACTTC,CASSLTSGRATQYF